Each of the 21 T cell receptor beta chains below was sequenced from the same sample in a study of blood T cell repertoires in COVID-19. Method: immunoSEQ multiplex PCR; TCRdb's copy keeps in-frame clones and lacks some. This table holds tens of thousands of clones, about nine tenths found once. Sequenced sample: peripheral blood. Receptors were obtained from a human donor in a cohort sampled during active COVID-19.

This chain's CDR3 is CASSLGLDSYEQYF. In DNA, the CDR3 is TGTGCCAGCAGCTTAGGCCTTGACAGCTACGAGCAGTACTTC. The chain is built from TRBV7-2 and TRBJ2-7, with a tentative D call TRBD1 (5 bases). This CDR3 spans 14 amino acids. Germline-derived CDR1 and CDR2 are SGHTA and FQGNSA. V was pared by 1 base and J by 3 bases, with 10 bases between.

This chain uses TRBV18 with TRBJ1-3; 8 bases match TRBD1. Trimming at V came to 0 bases and at J to 0 bases, leaving 13 bases not matched to a gene. Germline CDR1 reads KGHSH; CDR2 reads LQKENI. The CDR3 spans 20 residues. In DNA form, the CDR3 reads TGTGCCAGCTCACCACCGAATTTAAGAGCAGGGGGCCTCTCTGGAAACACCATATATTTT. Amino acid sequence: CASSPPNLRAGGLSGNTIYF.

The chain couples TRBV28 to TRBJ1-4, with D possibly being TRBD1 (6 bases). Germline CDR1 MDHEN, CDR2 SYDVKM. The V end lost 6 bases, the J end lost 3 bases, and 8 bases lay between the germline ends. The CDR3 covers 13 residues. CDR3 sequence: CASRRTANEKLFF. The DNA of the CDR3 is TGTGCCAGCAGGAGGACAGCTAATGAAAAACTGTTTTTT.

V and J are TRBV19 and TRBJ2-5; 8 bases are a match to TRBD1. The V and J ends lost 7 bases and 4 bases, in that order; junction bases with no gene match: 8. In germline, CDR1 is LNHDA, CDR2 SQIVND (reference sequence). The CDR3 loop spans 14 amino acids. Written as DNA, the CDR3 is TGTGCCAGTACCAGCTTGGGACAGGCAGAGACCCAGTACTTC. Residues: CASTSLGQAETQYF.

V and J are TRBV28 and TRBJ1-1; 8 nucleotides agree with TRBD1. There are 15 residues in the CDR3. The V gene end was trimmed by 6 bases and the J gene end by 4 bases; junction bases not matched to a gene: 10. The V gene's germline CDR1 is MDHEN and CDR2 SYDVKM. The CDR3 DNA reads TGTGCCAGCAGCTTTGACAGGGGAGCGGGCACTGAAGCTTTCTTT. Residues: CASSFDRGAGTEAFF.

The chain joins TRBV5-1 to TRBJ1-3; the match to TRBD1 covers 7 bases. Germline trimming cut 4 bases from V and 0 bases from J; bases unmatched to any gene: 13. Germline V gene sequence: CDR1 SGHRS, CDR2 YFSETQ. The CDR3 loop spans 18 amino acids. CDR3 in amino acids: CASSRELQGTHSGNTIYF. The DNA for the CDR3 is TGCGCCAGCAGCCGCGAATTACAGGGGACCCACTCTGGAAACACCATATATTTT.

The rearrangement joins TRBV27 to TRBJ1-2; 8 bases are a match to TRBD1. The V segment lost 1 base and the J segment 7 bases; nucleotides outside the gene matches: 11. The CDR3 runs 16 residues. Germline lookup yields CDR1 MNHEY and CDR2 SMNVEV (reference sequence). CDR3 protein: CASSLLRDRGLGGYTF. CDR3 nucleotide sequence: TGTGCCAGCAGTTTATTAAGAGACAGGGGTTTAGGTGGCTACACCTTC.

V usage is TRBV3-1 (or the pseudogene TRBV3-2) and J usage is TRBJ1-4; 10 bases fit TRBD1. The V gene end was trimmed by 5 bases and the J gene end by 8 bases; junction bases not matched to a gene: 8. Germline-derived CDR1 and CDR2 are LGHDT and YNNKEL (reference sequence). The CDR3 extends over 15 amino acids. The CDR3 region is CASSTPGTGEEKLFF. The CDR3 coding sequence is TGTGCCAGCAGCACCCCCGGGACAGGGGAGGAAAAACTGTTTTTT.

The chain carries TRBV30 and TRBJ1-5, with 7 bases that match TRBD1. The J segment lost 4 bases and the V segment lost 3 bases, leaving 9 bases of the junction unmatched. Germline CDR1 GTSNPN, CDR2 SVGIG (reference sequence). The CDR3 extends over 15 amino acids. In nucleotides, the CDR3 is TGTGCCTGGAGGAAGACCGGGACAGTGAATCAGCCCCAGCATTTT. This codes for CAWRKTGTVNQPQHF. Together with reference TRBV30 and TRBJ1-5, the CDR3 gives the full variable domain: SQTIHQWPATLVQPVGSPLSLECTVEGTSNPNLYWYRQAAGRGLQLLFYSVGIGQISSEVPQNLSASRPQDRQFILSSKKLLLSDSGFYLCAWRKTGTVNQPQHFGDGTRLSIL.

The chain employs TRBV11-2 and TRBJ1-1; tentatively, D is TRBD1 (6 bases). Germline CDR1 is SGHAT and CDR2 is FQNNGV. CDR3 length: 16 amino acids. V lost 5 bases and J lost 3, with 19 bases in between. In DNA form, the CDR3 reads TGTGCCAGCAGCCCGGGCACAGGGAAGGCGGACACTGAAGCTTTCTTT. It yields the protein CASSPGTGKADTEAFF.

The J gene is TRBJ2-5, the V gene TRBV5-4; 11 bases match TRBD2. Unmatched junction bases numbered 7, after V lost 4 bases and J lost 5 bases. Germline V CDR1 and CDR2: SGHNT, YYREEE (reference sequence). The CDR3 length is 15 residues. CDR3 sequence (DNA): TGTGCCAGCAGCCGTCTGACTAGCGGGAACGAGACCCAGTACTTC. It yields the protein CASSRLTSGNETQYF. The full variable domain, in which reference TRBV5-4 and TRBJ2-5 provide the parts outside the CDR3, is ETGVTQSPTHLIKTRGQQVTLRCSSQSGHNTVSWYQQALGQGPQFIFQYYREEENGRGNFPPRFSGLQFPNYSSELNVNALELDDSALYLCASSRLTSGNETQYFGPGTRLLVL.

This sequence joins TRBV7-8 and TRBJ2-7; D is perhaps TRBD2 (5 bases). V shed 5 bases and J shed 3 bases, with 17 bases lying between them. Germline V gene data show CDR1 as SGHVS and CDR2 as FQNEAQ. The CDR3 is made up of 15 amino acids. The CDR3 region is CASSLTAVTGYEQYF. The CDR3 DNA follows: TGTGCCAGCAGCCTTACAGCGGTTACCGGCTACGAGCAGTACTTC.

This clone was picked up one time. The V and J genes are TRBV5-1 and TRBJ2-2, with 11 bases aligning to TRBD2. Unmatched junction bases numbered 2, after V lost 0 bases and J lost 7 bases. The CDR3 sequence is 15 residues long. Germline V gene sequence: CDR1 SGHRS, CDR2 YFSETQ. The CDR3 here is CASSLVAGGDGELFF. Here the CDR3 DNA reads TGCGCCAGCAGCTTGGTAGCGGGAGGGGACGGGGAGCTGTTTTTT.

Only a few counts were recorded for this clone. The chain has TRBV9 and TRBJ2-1; possible D gene TRBD2, 5 bases. The germline gives CDR1 SGDLS, CDR2 YYNGEE. V lost 0 bases and J 6 bases, leaving 10 bases between the germline ends. The length of the CDR3 is 14 residues. The CDR3 reads CASSVDTRSNEQFF. The CDR3 bases are TGTGCCAGCAGCGTAGACACTAGATCCAATGAGCAGTTCTTC.

This clone has only a few counts. The rearrangement links TRBV27 to TRBJ1-5; 7 nucleotides align to TRBD1. The CDR3 is 16 residues long. From germline, CDR1 is MNHEY and CDR2 SMNVEV (reference sequence). Losses at the gene ends were 4 bases for V and 5 bases for J; bases not matched to a gene: 11. CDR3 sequence (DNA): TGTGCCAGCAGTTCCGGTTTTATCAGGGGGGATCAGCCCCAGCATTTT. It codes for CASSSGFIRGDQPQHF.

V and J are TRBV4-1 and TRBJ2-3; 7 nucleotides line up with TRBD1. The CDR3 has 16 amino acids. CDR1 and CDR2 from the germline V gene are MGHRA and YSYEKL. The V segment lost 5 bases and the J segment 6 bases; nucleotides outside the gene matches: 14. The CDR3 DNA is TGCGCCAGCAGCGTTGGCTCCCTAAGGGGGCCGGATACGCAGTATTTT. Its translation: CASSVGSLRGPDTQYF.

This clone was seen a handful of times. The chain joins TRBV3-1 (or the pseudogene TRBV3-2) to TRBJ2-2; tentative D call: TRBD2 (5 bases). CDR3 size: 16 residues. Trimming shortened V by 4 bases and J by 0 bases, and 12 bases separated the two germline ends. CDR1 is LGHDT, CDR2 YNNKEL, per germline (reference sequence). CDR3 residues: CASSREGRSNTGELFF. CDR3 bases: TGTGCCAGCAGCCGCGAGGGCCGATCGAACACCGGGGAGCTGTTTTTT.

The V and J genes are TRBV30 and TRBJ1-1; 8 bases match TRBD1. The CDR3 consists of 16 residues. CDR1 GTSNPN and CDR2 SVGIG come from the germline V gene (reference sequence). V lost 2 bases and J lost 3; bases outside the gene matches: 11. The CDR3 sequence: CAWSLRTGSEDTEAFF. The CDR3 nucleotides read TGTGCCTGGAGTTTACGGACAGGGTCGGAGGACACTGAAGCTTTCTTT.

In DNA form, the CDR3 reads TGCGCCAGCAGCTTGCAGGGCCCTAACTATGGCTACACCTTC. This codes for CASSLQGPNYGYTF. The chain combines TRBV5-1 with TRBJ1-2; the D gene is possibly TRBD1 (5 bases). Germline CDR1 is SGHRS and CDR2 is YFSETQ. There are 14 residues in the CDR3. The V and J ends lost 1 base and 0 bases respectively, with 7 bases between them. The whole variable domain, filled in from reference TRBV5-1 and TRBJ1-2, reads KAGVTQTPRYLIKTRGQQVTLSCSPISGHRSVSWYQQTPGQGLQFLFEYFSETQRNKGNFPGRFSGRQFSNSRSEMNVSTLELGDSALYLCASSLQGPNYGYTFGSGTRLTVV.

The chain joins TRBV9 to TRBJ2-1; 13 bases fit TRBD2. The CDR3 is made up of 16 amino acids. Germline CDR1 reads SGDLS; CDR2 reads YYNGEE. Trimming removed 4 bases from V and 8 bases from J; junction bases left unmatched: 9. DNA of the CDR3: TGTGCCAGCAGCTACACCGGGACTAGCGGGGTAGATGAGCAGTTCTTC. This sequence encodes CASSYTGTSGVDEQFF.

In its sample, this clone was seen a few times. The V call is TRBV10-1, the J call TRBJ2-2, with TRBD2 matching over 7 bases. The V gene's germline CDR1 is WNHNN and CDR2 SYGVQD (reference sequence). The CDR3 runs to 12 residues. V dropped 6 bases and J dropped 5; count of bases not matched to a gene: 0. The CDR3: CASRGGTGELFF. In DNA form, the CDR3 reads TGCGCCAGCAGGGGGGGGACCGGGGAGCTGTTTTTT.